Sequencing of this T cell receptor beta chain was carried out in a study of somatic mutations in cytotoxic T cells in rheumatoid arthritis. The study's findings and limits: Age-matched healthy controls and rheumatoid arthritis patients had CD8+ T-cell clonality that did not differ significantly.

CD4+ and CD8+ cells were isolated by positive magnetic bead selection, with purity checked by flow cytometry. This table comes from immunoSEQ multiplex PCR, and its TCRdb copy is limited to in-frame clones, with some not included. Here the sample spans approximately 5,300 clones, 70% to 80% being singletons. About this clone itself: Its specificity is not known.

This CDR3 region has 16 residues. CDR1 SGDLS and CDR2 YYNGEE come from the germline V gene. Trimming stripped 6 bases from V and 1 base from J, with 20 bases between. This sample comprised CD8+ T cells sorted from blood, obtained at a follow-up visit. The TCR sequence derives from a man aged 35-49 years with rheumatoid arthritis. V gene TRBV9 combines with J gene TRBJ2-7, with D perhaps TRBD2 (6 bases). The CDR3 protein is CASNELKEGRSYEQYF. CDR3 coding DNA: TGTGCCAGCAACGAATTGAAGGAGGGGAGGTCCTACGAGCAGTACTTC.